Each of the 25 T cell receptor beta chains below was sequenced from the same sample in a study of blood T cell repertoires in COVID-19. Data came from immunoSEQ multiplex PCR; TCRdb stores just in-frame clones and leaves some out. The sample holds about 340,000 clones, over 80% seen once. The material sequenced was peripheral blood. The receptor source for this set is a woman aged 45-60 years with COVID-19, enrolled during active disease.

The gene calls are TRBV6-5 and TRBJ1-1; maybe TRBD1 (5 bases). V was pared by 5 bases and J by 11 bases, with 12 bases between. The CDR3 is made up of 11 amino acids. The V gene's germline CDR1 is MNHEY and CDR2 SVGAGI. CDR3: CASSNDGGAFF. DNA for the CDR3: TGTGCCAGCAGTAACGACGGGGGGGCTTTCTTT.

The chain employs TRBV12-5 and TRBJ1-4; D is unresolved. Germline V gene lookup returns CDR1 LGHNT and CDR2 FRNRAP. With 4 bases removed from V and 0 bases from J, the gap between germline ends came to 15 bases. The CDR3 runs to 17 residues. CDR3 nucleotide sequence: TGTGCTAGTGGTTCGCAGGCACCGCCCGCAACTAATGAAAAACTGTTTTTT. As protein: CASGSQAPPATNEKLFF.

The V and J genes are TRBV7-2 and TRBJ2-5; D may be TRBD2 (6 bases). In germline, CDR1 is SGHTA, CDR2 FQGNSA. This CDR3 is 15 amino acids long. Trimming stripped 4 bases from V and 5 bases from J, with 17 bases between. DNA for the CDR3: TGTGCCAGCAGCTCGGGTTGGGGGGTCCGCGAGACCCAGTACTTC. This gives the protein CASSSGWGVRETQYF.

The chain has TRBV5-1 and TRBJ2-1, with TRBD2 identical over 10 bases. The CDR3 consists of 15 residues. Germline V gene lookup returns CDR1 SGHRS and CDR2 YFSETQ. V lost 4 bases and J lost 5; bases outside the gene matches: 6. The CDR3 reads CASSTGTSANNEQFF. The CDR3 region has the DNA TGCGCCAGCAGCACCGGGACTAGCGCTAACAATGAGCAGTTCTTC. Full variable domain (remainder filled in from reference TRBV5-1 and TRBJ2-1): KAGVTQTPRYLIKTRGQQVTLSCSPISGHRSVSWYQQTPGQGLQFLFEYFSETQRNKGNFPGRFSGRQFSNSRSEMNVSTLELGDSALYLCASSTGTSANNEQFFGPGTRLTVL.

This clone was seen only a few times. V is TRBV29-1 and J is TRBJ1-1, with 10 bases aligning to TRBD1. CDR1 and CDR2 from the germline V gene are SQVTM and ANQGSEA. V lost 7 bases to trimming and J lost 4 bases; unmatched junction nucleotides: 3. CDR3 size: 12 residues. In DNA, the CDR3 is TGCAGCGGACAGGGGGCTGGCACTGAAGCTTTCTTT. Encoded protein: CSGQGAGTEAFF.

The CDR3 coding sequence is TGTGCCACCAGTGATTTGAGCGGGGGCTCCTACAATGAGCAGTTCTTC. The encoded protein is CATSDLSGGSYNEQFF. The chain carries TRBV24-1 and TRBJ2-1, with TRBD2 identical over 8 bases. The germline CDR1 and CDR2 sequences are KGHDR and SFDVKD. Trimming took 0 bases from V and 0 from J; bases not matched to a gene: 0. The CDR3 is 16 amino acids.

The V gene is TRBV1, the J gene TRBJ2-7; the D call of TRBD2 is as the table states it, not checked on the DNA. TRBV1 constitutes a pseudogene. This CDR3 spans 18 amino acids. The CDR3 DNA reads TGCACCAGCAGCCAGAGAGCTAGCGGGAGGGCCTATCTATACGAGCAGTACTTC. Translating it yields CTSSQRASGRAYLYEQYF.

The V and J genes are TRBV2 and TRBJ1-1; tentative D call: TRBD1 (5 bases). Germline V lookup: CDR1 SNHLY, CDR2 FYNNEI. Trimming stripped 4 bases from V and 3 bases from J, with 9 bases between. The CDR3 contains 13 residues. In DNA, the CDR3 is TGTGCCAGCAGTGCGGGCAGGGACACTGAAGCTTTCTTT. This codes for CASSAGRDTEAFF. Drawing the rest from reference TRBV2 and TRBJ1-1, the complete variable domain is EPEVTQTPSHQVTQMGQEVILRCVPISNHLYFYWYRQILGQKVEFLVSFYNNEISEKSEIFDDQFSVERPDGSNFTLKIRSTKLEDSAMYFCASSAGRDTEAFFGQGTRLTVV.

The CDR3 region has the DNA TGTGCCAGCAGCTCGACAGAATATAATCCTGGCTACACCTTC. This translates into CASSSTEYNPGYTF. The gene calls are TRBV9 and TRBJ1-2; TRBD1 might be the D (5 bases). Germline V gene lookup returns CDR1 SGDLS and CDR2 YYNGEE. The CDR3 covers 14 residues. The germline V and J ends were trimmed by 4 bases and 7 bases, with 17 bases remaining between them.

The chain links TRBV19 to TRBJ1-3; D is uncertain. CDR3 length equals 12 residues. V was cut by 11 bases and J by 3 bases, with 11 bases left in between. CDR1 and CDR2 (germline): LNHDA, SQIVND (reference sequence). The CDR3 spells CAGGRHGNTIYF. CDR3 in DNA: TGTGCCGGAGGGCGGCATGGAAACACCATATATTTT.

CDR3 nucleotide sequence: TGTGCCACCCGGACAGGTCTGGGGGCTAATGAAAAACTGTTTTTT. It encodes CATRTGLGANEKLFF. The V call is TRBV10-3, the J call TRBJ1-4; 7 bases are a match to TRBD1. The trim removed 10 bases at V and 3 bases at J, leaving 11 bases unmatched. This CDR3 has 15 amino acids. Germline V gene sequence: CDR1 ENHRY, CDR2 SYGVKD.

The chain links TRBV2 to TRBJ1-2, with 10 bases that match TRBD1. Germline values: CDR1 SNHLY, CDR2 FYNNEI. The CDR3 is 14 residues long. The J segment lost 6 bases and the V segment lost 4 bases, leaving 5 bases of the junction unmatched. The chain's CDR3 is CASSVDRGNHGYTF. The CDR3 DNA follows: TGTGCCAGCAGTGTGGACAGGGGGAATCATGGCTACACCTTC. The full variable domain, completed using reference TRBV2 and TRBJ1-2, is EPEVTQTPSHQVTQMGQEVILRCVPISNHLYFYWYRQILGQKVEFLVSFYNNEISEKSEIFDDQFSVERPDGSNFTLKIRSTKLEDSAMYFCASSVDRGNHGYTFGSGTRLTVV.

V and J are TRBV30 and TRBJ2-1, with 10 bases lining up with TRBD2. The germline CDR1 and CDR2 sequences are GTSNPN and SVGIG (reference sequence). The CDR3 is made up of 15 amino acids. The ends lost 5 bases at V and 5 bases at J; junction bases unmatched: 9. CDR3 bases: TGTGCCTGGGACGAGGGACTAGCGAGGAACAATGAGCAGTTCTTC. This sequence encodes CAWDEGLARNNEQFF.

The chain employs TRBV2 and TRBJ1-1; tentative D call: TRBD1 (6 bases). V lost 6 bases, J lost 0 bases, and 8 bases lay in between. Germline-derived CDR1 and CDR2 are SNHLY and FYNNEI. This CDR3 has 13 residues. This CDR3 reads CASRGHMNTEAFF. CDR3 coding DNA: TGTGCCAGCAGGGGACACATGAACACTGAAGCTTTCTTT.

V and J are TRBV4-1 and TRBJ2-3; D may be TRBD2 (6 bases). Germline CDR1 and CDR2: MGHRA and YSYEKL. There are 14 residues in the CDR3. The V end lost 4 bases, the J end lost 0 bases, and 8 bases lay between the germline ends. CDR3 sequence reads: CASSLSGSTDTQYF. Here the CDR3 DNA reads TGCGCCAGCAGCCTTAGCGGAAGCACAGATACGCAGTATTTT.

The chain carries TRBV14 and TRBJ2-7; D is unresolved. V shed 2 bases and J shed 6 bases, with 5 bases lying between them. Per the germline V gene, CDR1 is SGHDN and CDR2 is FVKESK. There are 11 residues in the CDR3. The CDR3 DNA sequence: TGTGCCAGCAGCCAACTTGTCGAGCAGTACTTC. Encoded protein: CASSQLVEQYF.

In its sample, this clone was seen once. J is TRBJ2-7 and V is TRBV5-4; TRBD1 matches at 9 bases. V lost 4 bases, J lost 2 bases, and 4 bases stayed unmatched. This CDR3 has 14 residues. Germline CDR1 SGHNT, CDR2 YYREEE (reference sequence). The CDR3 region is CASSPRQGAYEQYF. In DNA, the CDR3 is TGTGCCAGCAGCCCAAGACAGGGGGCCTACGAGCAGTACTTC.

This rearrangement joins TRBV19 to TRBJ2-3; 9 nucleotides align to TRBD1. The length of the CDR3 is 16 residues. The trim removed 4 bases at V and 3 bases at J, leaving 8 bases unmatched. Germline loops: CDR1 LNHDA, CDR2 SQIVND (reference sequence). The CDR3 coding sequence is TGTGCCAGTAGTACCGCGACAGGGGGGTTAACAGATACGCAGTATTTT. Translation: CASSTATGGLTDTQYF.

CDR3 sequence reads: CASSPVGGGYEQYF. DNA for the CDR3: TGTGCCAGCTCACCTGTAGGGGGCGGCTACGAGCAGTACTTC. The genes are TRBV18 and TRBJ2-7; 7 bases are a match to TRBD1. Germline lookup yields CDR1 KGHSH and CDR2 LQKENI. This CDR3 has 14 amino acids. The V and J ends lost 3 bases and 3 bases, in that order; junction bases with no gene match: 5.

The J gene is TRBJ2-3, the V gene TRBV7-2, with 12 bases that match TRBD2. CDR3 size: 17 residues. CDR1 is SGHTA and CDR2 is FQGNSA in the germline V gene. With 6 bases clipped from V and 1 base from J, the junction kept 8 bases outside the gene matches. CDR3 region: CASSRAASGRGTDTQYF. CDR3 DNA: TGTGCCAGCAGTCGGGCGGCTAGCGGGAGGGGCACAGATACGCAGTATTTT.

The chain joins TRBV6-2 or TRBV6-3 to TRBJ1-1; weak D call: TRBD1 (5 bases). From germline, CDR1 is MNHEY and CDR2 SVGEGT. The V and J ends lost 4 bases and 3 bases respectively, with 12 bases between them. The CDR3 totals 14 residues. CDR3 DNA sequence: TGTGCCAGCAGTTCTCGTGGGGCGCACACTGAAGCTTTCTTT. Amino acids: CASSSRGAHTEAFF.

In DNA form, the CDR3 reads TGTGCCAGCAGGAGGTCGCGGGGGATCGAGACCCAGTACTTC. As protein: CASRRSRGIETQYF. This rearrangement joins TRBV6-5 to TRBJ2-5; TRBD2 matches 7 bases. J gave up 5 bases and V 6 bases, and 9 bases lay outside the gene matches. Looked up from germline, CDR1 is MNHEY and CDR2 is SVGAGI. CDR3 length equals 14 residues.

This chain connects TRBV12-3 or TRBV12-4 to TRBJ2-3, with D perhaps TRBD2 (6 bases). This CDR3 has 13 amino acids. Trimming removed 8 bases at V and 6 bases at J, with 15 bases between. The CDR3 bases are TGTGCCAGCTTGGGACTCCCATGGGATACGCAGTATTTT. Translating it yields CASLGLPWDTQYF.

This chain uses TRBV5-1 with TRBJ1-4; 11 nucleotides match TRBD1. CDR3 length: 14 amino acids. V trimming: 4 bases; J trimming: 8 bases; junction bases outside the gene matches: 4. CDR1 is SGHRS, CDR2 YFSETQ, per germline. In DNA form, the CDR3 reads TGCGCCAGCAGCCCGGGACAGGGGGACGAAAAACTGTTTTTT. Protein product: CASSPGQGDEKLFF.

This sequence joins TRBV6-6 and TRBJ2-1; 9 positions match TRBD1. Germline V gives CDR1 MNHNY, CDR2 SVGAGI (reference sequence). Trimming at V came to 5 bases and at J to 7 bases, leaving 12 bases not matched to a gene. The CDR3 totals 16 residues. The CDR3 is CASSKSGTGSRNEQFF. CDR3 nucleotides: TGTGCCAGCAGTAAATCCGGGACAGGGTCTAGGAATGAGCAGTTCTTC.